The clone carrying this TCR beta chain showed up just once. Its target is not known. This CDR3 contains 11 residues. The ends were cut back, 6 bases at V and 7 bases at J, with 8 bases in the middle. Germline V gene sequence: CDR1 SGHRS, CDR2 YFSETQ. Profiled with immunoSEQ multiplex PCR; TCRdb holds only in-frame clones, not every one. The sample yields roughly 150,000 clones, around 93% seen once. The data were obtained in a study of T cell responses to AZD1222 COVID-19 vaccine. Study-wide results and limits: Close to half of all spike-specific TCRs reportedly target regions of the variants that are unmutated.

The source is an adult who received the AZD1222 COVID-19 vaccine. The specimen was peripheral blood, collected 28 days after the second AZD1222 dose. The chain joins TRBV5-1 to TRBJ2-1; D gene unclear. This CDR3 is CASTLLNEQFF. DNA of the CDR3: TGCGCCAGCACTCTCCTGAATGAGCAGTTCTTC. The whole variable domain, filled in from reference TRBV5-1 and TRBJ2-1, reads KAGVTQTPRYLIKTRGQQVTLSCSPISGHRSVSWYQQTPGQGLQFLFEYFSETQRNKGNFPGRFSGRQFSNSRSEMNVSTLELGDSALYLCASTLLNEQFFGPGTRLTVL.